The 9 T cell receptor beta chains given below trace back to one sample, sequenced in a study of molecular identifiers for immune sequencing clone quantification. One entry per CDR3 protein, called by TCRdb with MiXCR from the PCR reads. This sample has hundreds of thousands of distinct CDR3 sequences, with about 25% found just once. Source material: naive CD8+ T cells from blood, with Jurkat cell RNA spiked in. Described subset: FACS-sorted CD8+CD4-CCR7+CD45RA+ naive T cells. Receptor source: a human donor in good health. Some libraries in this study had Jurkat cell RNA spiked in.

This clonotype showed up just a few times. The rearrangement uses TRBV29-1 and TRBJ1-2; D is ambiguous. The germline V gene has CDR1 SQVTM and CDR2 ANQGSEA. The CDR3 loop spans 13 amino acids. V was clipped by 0 bases and J by 6 bases, with 11 bases between them. The CDR3 protein is CSVEDFLSDGYTF. In DNA, the CDR3 is TGCAGCGTTGAAGATTTTTTATCCGATGGCTACACCTTC.

The table lists this clonotype with many counts. This chain links TRBV24-1 with TRBJ2-1, with unresolved D. The length of the CDR3 is 13 residues. Germline assignment: CDR1 KGHDR and CDR2 SFDVKD. Trimming removed 6 bases from V and 4 bases from J, with 9 bases in between. CDR3 in amino acids: CATSTEPYNEQFF. The CDR3 DNA follows: TGTGCCACCAGTACTGAACCATACAATGAGCAGTTCTTC.

Of note for this clonotype: A much larger clone lies one base from this, so it may be a read error. The CDR3 here is CSASPVAGLKETQYF. CDR3 in DNA: TGCAGTGCTAGTCCCGTTGCGGGGTTAAAAGAGACCCAGTACTTC. The rearrangement uses TRBV20-1 and TRBJ2-5, with D perhaps TRBD2 (6 bases). CDR1 and CDR2 from the germline V gene are DFQATT and SNEGSKA (reference sequence). Trimming removed 3 bases at V and 3 bases at J, with 17 bases between. The CDR3 sequence is 15 residues long.

The chain couples TRBV12-3 or TRBV12-4 to TRBJ2-2, with D possibly matching TRBD2 (6 bases). The CDR3 has 14 residues. Trimming pared 8 bases from V and 4 bases from J, leaving 14 bases between. This CDR3 is CASDPRGSTGELFF. The CDR3 nucleotides read TGTGCCAGCGACCCACGGGGGAGCACCGGGGAGCTGTTTTTT.

This clonotype was seen just once. A read error may be the cause here, since a much bigger clone is one base away. The chain's CDR3 is CASSPTDLRTDKQYF. The CDR3 nucleotides read TGTGCCAGCAGCCCGACAGACTTACGCACAGATAAGCAGTATTTT. This chain links TRBV4-2 with TRBJ2-3; weak D call: TRBD1 (5 bases). The germline CDR1 and CDR2 sequences are LGHNA and YNFKEQ. The length of the CDR3 is 15 residues.

Many counts were recorded for this clonotype. The chain uses TRBV28 and TRBJ2-5; D perhaps matches TRBD2 (6 bases). The germline gives CDR1 MDHEN, CDR2 SYDVKM. Trimming pared 6 bases from V and 2 bases from J, leaving 22 bases between. The CDR3 is made up of 17 amino acids. The CDR3 region has the DNA TGTGCCAGCAGCTCCGAGGGAGTTTGGAGGGAACAAGAGACCCAGTACTTC. Translation: CASSSEGVWREQETQYF.

This clonotype turned up a few times. The gene calls are TRBV20-1 and TRBJ2-2, with TRBD2 matching over 15 bases. CDR1 and CDR2 (germline): DFQATT, SNEGSKA (reference sequence). With V trimmed by 5 bases and J by 5 bases, 6 bases remained unmatched. The length of the CDR3 is 16 residues. CDR3 sequence reads: CSAGLAGGPRTGELFF. Here the CDR3 DNA reads TGCAGTGCTGGACTAGCGGGAGGGCCACGGACCGGGGAGCTGTTTTTT.

This clonotype has a count of ten or more. V gene TRBV12-3 or TRBV12-4 combines with J gene TRBJ1-5, with D possibly being TRBD1 (5 bases). CDR3 length equals 15 residues. Trimming left V 5 bases short and J 1 base short, with 12 bases between. CDR3 coding DNA: TGTGCCAGCAGTCCCGACCGGGGGAGCAATCAGCCCCAGCATTTT. Its translation: CASSPDRGSNQPQHF.

This clonotype was detected ten times or more. The genes are TRBV10-3 and TRBJ2-3, with 9 nucleotides matching TRBD2. The CDR3 sequence is 15 residues long. Germline V lookup: CDR1 ENHRY, CDR2 SYGVKD. The trim removed 4 bases at V and 2 bases at J, leaving 4 bases unmatched. Here the CDR3 reads CAISGSGGYTDTQYF. DNA of the CDR3: TGTGCCATCAGTGGGAGCGGGGGGTACACAGATACGCAGTATTTT.